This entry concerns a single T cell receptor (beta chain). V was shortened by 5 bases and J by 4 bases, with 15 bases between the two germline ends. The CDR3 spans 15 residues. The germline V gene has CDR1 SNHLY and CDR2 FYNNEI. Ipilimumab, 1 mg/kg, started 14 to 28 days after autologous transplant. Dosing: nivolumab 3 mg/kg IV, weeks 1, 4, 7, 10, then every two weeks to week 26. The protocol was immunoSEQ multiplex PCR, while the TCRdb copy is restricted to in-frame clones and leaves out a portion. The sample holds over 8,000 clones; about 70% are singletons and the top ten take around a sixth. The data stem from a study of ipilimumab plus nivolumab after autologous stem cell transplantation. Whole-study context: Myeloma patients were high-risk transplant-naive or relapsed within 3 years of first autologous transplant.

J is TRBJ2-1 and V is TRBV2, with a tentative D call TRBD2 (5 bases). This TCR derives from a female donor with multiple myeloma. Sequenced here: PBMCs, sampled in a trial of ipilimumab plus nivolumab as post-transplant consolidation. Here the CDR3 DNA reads TGTGCCAGCAGTAGGGTGGCTAGCAGTTACAATGAGCAGTTCTTC. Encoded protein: CASSRVASSYNEQFF.